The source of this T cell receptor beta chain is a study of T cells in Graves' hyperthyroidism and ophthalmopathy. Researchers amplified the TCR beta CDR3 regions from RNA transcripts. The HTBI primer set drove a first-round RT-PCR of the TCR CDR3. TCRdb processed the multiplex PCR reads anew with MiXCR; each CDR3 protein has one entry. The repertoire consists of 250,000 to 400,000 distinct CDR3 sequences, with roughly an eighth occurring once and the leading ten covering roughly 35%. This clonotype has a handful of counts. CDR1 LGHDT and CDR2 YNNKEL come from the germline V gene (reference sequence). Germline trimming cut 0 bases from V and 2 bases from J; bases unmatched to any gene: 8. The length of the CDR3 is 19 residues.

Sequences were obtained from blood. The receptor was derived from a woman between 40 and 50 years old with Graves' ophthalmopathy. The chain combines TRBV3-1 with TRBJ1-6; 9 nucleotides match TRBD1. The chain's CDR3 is CASSQDRGQGSPYNSPLHF. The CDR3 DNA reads TGTGCCAGCAGCCAAGATCGGGGACAGGGTAGTCCCTATAATTCACCCCTCCACTTT.